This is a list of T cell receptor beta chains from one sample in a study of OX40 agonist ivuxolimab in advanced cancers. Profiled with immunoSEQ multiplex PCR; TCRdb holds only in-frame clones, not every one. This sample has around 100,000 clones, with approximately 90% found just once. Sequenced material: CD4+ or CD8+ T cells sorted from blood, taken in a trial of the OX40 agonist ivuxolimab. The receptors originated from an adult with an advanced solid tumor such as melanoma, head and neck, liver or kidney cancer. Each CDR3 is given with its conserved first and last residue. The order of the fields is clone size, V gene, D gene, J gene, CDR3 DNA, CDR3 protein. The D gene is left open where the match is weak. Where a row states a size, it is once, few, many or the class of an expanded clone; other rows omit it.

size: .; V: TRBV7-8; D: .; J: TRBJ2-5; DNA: TGTGCCAGCAGCCGGATGTCTCGAGAGACCCAGTACTTC; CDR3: CASSRMSRETQYF
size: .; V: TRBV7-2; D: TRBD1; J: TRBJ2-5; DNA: TGTGCCGGTCAGGGGGCGGGGCAAGAGACCCAGTACTTC; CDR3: CAGQGAGQETQYF
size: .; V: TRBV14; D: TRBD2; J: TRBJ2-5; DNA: TGTGCCAGCAGTCGCGGGGGCGGGACTAGCGGGACGGAGACCCAGTACTTC; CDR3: CASSRGGGTSGTETQYF
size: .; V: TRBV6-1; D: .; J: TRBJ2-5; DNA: TGTGCTAGCGCCCCCCGCTTATTTCAAGAGACCCAGTACTTC; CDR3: CASAPRLFQETQYF
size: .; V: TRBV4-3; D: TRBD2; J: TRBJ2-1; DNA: TGCGCCAGCAGCCAAGATTGGGGGGGATCGGGGAATGAGCAGTTCTTC; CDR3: CASSQDWGGSGNEQFF
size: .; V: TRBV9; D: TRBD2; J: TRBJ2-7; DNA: TGTGCCAGCAGTCATCAGAGCGGGAGCGTCTACGAGCAGTACTTC; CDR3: CASSHQSGSVYEQYF
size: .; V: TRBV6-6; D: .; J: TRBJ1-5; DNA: TGTGCCAGCAGGACCCAGGGAAATCAGCCCCAGCATTTT; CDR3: CASRTQGNQPQHF
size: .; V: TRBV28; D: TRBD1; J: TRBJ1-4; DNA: TGTGCCAGCAGGGGACAGGGGTCTGCAACTAATGAAAAACTGTTTTTT; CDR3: CASRGQGSATNEKLFF
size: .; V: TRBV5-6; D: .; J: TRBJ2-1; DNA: TGTGCCAGCAGCTTGGTGGGGGCCAATGAGCAGTTCTTC; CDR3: CASSLVGANEQFF
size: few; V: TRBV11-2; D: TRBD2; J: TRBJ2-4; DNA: TGTGCCAGCAGCTTAACCCCGCGGGAGCCAAAAAACATTCAGTACTTC; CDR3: CASSLTPREPKNIQYF
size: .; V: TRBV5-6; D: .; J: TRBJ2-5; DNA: TGTGCCAGCAGCTCCCCGGGGGCCCAAGAGACCCAGTACTTC; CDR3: CASSSPGAQETQYF
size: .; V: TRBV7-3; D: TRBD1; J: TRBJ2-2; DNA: TGTGCCAGCAGCCGACAGGGGGCGGGCGCCGGGGAGCTGTTTTTT; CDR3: CASSRQGAGAGELFF
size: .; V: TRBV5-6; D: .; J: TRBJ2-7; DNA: TGTGCCACTTCAGACACGGGGCGGGAGCAGTACTTC; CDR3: CATSDTGREQYF
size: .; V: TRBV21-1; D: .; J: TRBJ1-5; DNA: TGTGCCAGCAGCCCGGCGATCAATCAGCCCCAGCATTTT; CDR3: CASSPAINQPQHF
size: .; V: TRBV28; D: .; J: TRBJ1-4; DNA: TGTGCCAGCAGTCCTGGGTCGGGGGGCAAGGGTGAAAAACTGTTTTTT; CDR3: CASSPGSGGKGEKLFF
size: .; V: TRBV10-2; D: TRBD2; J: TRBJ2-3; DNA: TGCGCCAGCCTCCTAGCGGGAGTGGGCACAGATACGCAGTATTTT; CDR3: CASLLAGVGTDTQYF
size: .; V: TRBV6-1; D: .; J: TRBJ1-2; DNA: TGTGCCAGCTCGCCCACCTTTTATGGCTACACCTTC; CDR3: CASSPTFYGYTF
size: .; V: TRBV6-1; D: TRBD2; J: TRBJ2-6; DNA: TGTGCCAGCAGAGCGGGAGGGTCTGGGGCCAACGTCCTGACTTTC; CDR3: CASRAGGSGANVLTF
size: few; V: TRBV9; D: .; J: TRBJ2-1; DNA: TGTGCCAGCAGCGTGACAGAAGGTGAGCAGTTCTTC; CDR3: CASSVTEGEQFF
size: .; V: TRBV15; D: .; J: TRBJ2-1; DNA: TGTGCCACCAGCAGAGCGAGAGCGGGTACCGCCTACAATGAGCAGTTCTTC; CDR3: CATSRARAGTAYNEQFF
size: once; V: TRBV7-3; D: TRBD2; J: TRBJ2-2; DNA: TGTGCCAGCAGCTTTTCGGGAGGGTACACCGGGGAGCTGTTTTTT; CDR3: CASSFSGGYTGELFF
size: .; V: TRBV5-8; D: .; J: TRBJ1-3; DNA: TGTGCCAGCAGCTTCGCGGGGGGCTCTGGAAACACCATATATTTT; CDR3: CASSFAGGSGNTIYF
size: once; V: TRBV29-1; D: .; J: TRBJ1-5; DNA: TGCAGCGTGGCACAGGGTTCTATGGGCGATCAGCCCCAGCATTTT; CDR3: CSVAQGSMGDQPQHF
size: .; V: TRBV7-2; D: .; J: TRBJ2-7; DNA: TGTGCCAGCAGCTCGGACTTCTACGAGCAGTACTTC; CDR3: CASSSDFYEQYF
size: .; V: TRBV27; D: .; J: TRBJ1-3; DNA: TGTGCCAGCAGTTGGCGGGAGAACCCAGCTGGAAACACCATATATTTT; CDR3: CASSWRENPAGNTIYF
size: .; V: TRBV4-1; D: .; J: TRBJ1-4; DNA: TGCGCCAGCAGCCCTTCGCCCAGGGAATATGAAAAACTGTTTTTT; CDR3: CASSPSPREYEKLFF
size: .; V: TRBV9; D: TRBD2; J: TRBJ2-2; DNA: TGTGCCAGCAGCGCGACTAGCGGGAGCCCCACCGGGGAGCTGTTTTTT; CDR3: CASSATSGSPTGELFF
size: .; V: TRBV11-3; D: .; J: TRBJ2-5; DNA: TGTGCCAGCAGCTTGGGGTTCCAAGAGACCCAGTACTTC; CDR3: CASSLGFQETQYF
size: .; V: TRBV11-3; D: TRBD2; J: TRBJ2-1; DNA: TGTGCCAGCAGCATAGCGGGAGGGTACAATGAGCAGTTCTTC; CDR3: CASSIAGGYNEQFF
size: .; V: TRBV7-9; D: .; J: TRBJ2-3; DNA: TGTGCCAGCAGCTTAGGGACAGCTTCTTTTAGCACAGATACGCAGTATTTT; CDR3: CASSLGTASFSTDTQYF
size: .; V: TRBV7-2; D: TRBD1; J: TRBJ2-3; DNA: TGTGCCAGCAGCCCCGGACAGGGATCAGATACGCAGTATTTT; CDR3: CASSPGQGSDTQYF
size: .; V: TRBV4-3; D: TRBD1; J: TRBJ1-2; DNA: TGCGCCAGCAGCCAAACAAGGGACAGGACAAACTATGGCTACACCTTC; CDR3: CASSQTRDRTNYGYTF
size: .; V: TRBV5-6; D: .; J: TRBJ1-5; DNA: TGTGCCAGCAGCTTGGGACAATATAGCAATCAGCCCCAGCATTTT; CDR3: CASSLGQYSNQPQHF
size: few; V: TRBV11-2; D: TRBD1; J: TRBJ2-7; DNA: TGTGCCAGCAGCTTAGTAGGGGCTTGGACAGGGCCCTACGAGCAGTACTTC; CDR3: CASSLVGAWTGPYEQYF
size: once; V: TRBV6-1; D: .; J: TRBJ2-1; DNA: TGTGCCAGCAGTGAAGTAGGGAGCTCCTACAATGAGCAGTTCTTC; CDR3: CASSEVGSSYNEQFF
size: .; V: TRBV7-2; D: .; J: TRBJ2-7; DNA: TGTGCCAGCAGCCCTATGGGCTTACCATACGAGCAGTACTTC; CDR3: CASSPMGLPYEQYF
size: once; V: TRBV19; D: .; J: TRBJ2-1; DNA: TGTGCCAGTAGTATGGCCACACCCCCGGTCGATGAGCAGTTCTTC; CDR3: CASSMATPPVDEQFF
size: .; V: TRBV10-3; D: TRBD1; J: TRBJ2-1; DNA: TGTGCCATCAGTGAGCCGGGACAGGGGGCGCGGGATGAGCAGTTCTTC; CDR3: CAISEPGQGARDEQFF
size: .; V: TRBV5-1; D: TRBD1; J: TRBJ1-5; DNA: TGCGCCAGCAGCTTGGGGGGACAGGGAGATCAGCCCCAGCATTTT; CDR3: CASSLGGQGDQPQHF
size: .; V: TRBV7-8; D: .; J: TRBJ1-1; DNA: TGTGCCAGCAGCCCAGAGGGGCGTGTCGGCACTGAAGCTTTCTTT; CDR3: CASSPEGRVGTEAFF
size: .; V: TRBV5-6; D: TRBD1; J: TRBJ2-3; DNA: TGTGCCAGCAGGTCCGGGACAGGGACACATACGCAGTATTTT; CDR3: CASRSGTGTHTQYF